Following are 7 T cell receptor beta chains from one sample sequenced in a study of T cells in women clearing cervical HPV infection. The protocol was immunoSEQ multiplex PCR, while the TCRdb copy is restricted to in-frame clones and leaves out a portion. The sample is made up of about 37,000 clones, and the top ten hold 1.5% to 2% of it. Sequenced input: blood buffy coat. The source is a woman aged 18 to 75 with a cervical HPV16 infection that either progressed to CIN3+ or cleared (not recorded which).

A remark on this clone: From the germline J gene comes the end of the CDR3, since the read stops 3 residues before it. This chain connects TRBV5-1 to TRBJ2-3, with a weak D call TRBD1 (6 bases). Germline assignment: CDR1 SGHRS and CDR2 YFSETQ. The V end was cut by 2 bases, the J end by 0 bases, with 13 bases between. The length of the CDR3 is 16 residues. The CDR3: CASSFADSVSTDTQYF. The CDR3 bases that were read are TGCGCCAGCAGCTTTGCGGACAGTGTAAGCACAGATACG.

CDR3 bases read: TGCAGTGCTAGACGTACTAGCGTAGGAGAGACC. Translated, it gives CSARRTSVGET. The complete CDR3 reads CSARRTSVGETQYF. V and J are TRBV20-1 and TRBJ2-5; 7 bases match TRBD2. The read comes to an end 3 residues before the CDR3 does, leaving the germline J gene to fill in the end. The CDR3 has 14 residues. V shed 2 bases and J 4 bases; nucleotides not matched to a gene: 7. Per germline, CDR1 DFQATT and CDR2 SNEGSKA (reference sequence).

Turning to this clone: The read is 3 residues too short to cover the CDR3 end, so that end is filled in from the germline J gene. The V gene is TRBV4-1, the J gene TRBJ1-4; 8 bases line up with TRBD1. Trimming cost V 7 bases and J 10 bases; bases outside gene matches: 20. The germline CDR1 and CDR2 sequences are MGHRA and YSYEKL. CDR3 length: 17 residues. The CDR3 region is CASTQGGQGGYHGKLFF. The CDR3 DNA, read in part, is TGCGCCAGCACACAGGGCGGACAGGGCGGGTATCATGGAAAA.

As to this clone: From the germline J gene comes the end of the CDR3, since the read stops 3 residues before it. The chain has TRBV5-1 and TRBJ2-1, with D perhaps matching TRBD1 (6 bases). V was pared by 1 base and J by 5 bases, with 10 bases between. The CDR3 extends over 14 amino acids. Germline V gene sequence: CDR1 SGHRS, CDR2 YFSETQ. CDR3 protein: CASSLPGGNNEQFF. CDR3 DNA (partial): TGCGCCAGCAGCTTGCCTGGGGGCAACAATGAG.

CDR3 sequence reads: CASSVDRVIQPQHF. The sequenced CDR3 bases are TGTGCCAGTAGTGTCGACAGGGTGATTCAGCCC. The chain couples TRBV19 to TRBJ1-5; TRBD1 matches at 7 bases. The read finishes 3 residues shy of the CDR3 end, and the germline J gene is used to complete it. Germline CDR1 reads LNHDA; CDR2 reads SQIVND (reference sequence). J was trimmed by 6 bases and V by 5 bases; bases with no gene match: 7. CDR3 length equals 14 residues.

As regards this clone: With the read ending 3 residues before the CDR3 end, the germline J gene is used to fill in that end. The J gene is TRBJ2-5, the V gene TRBV30; possibly TRBD2 for D (6 bases). This CDR3 is 13 amino acids long. Germline values: CDR1 GTSNPN, CDR2 SVGIG (reference sequence). Incomplete CDR3 DNA: TGTGCCTGGACTTTGGGGGGAATAGATACC. Its protein is CAWTLGGIDT. The whole CDR3 region reads CAWTLGGIDTQYF.

To note about this clone: Read sequence stops 3 residues before the CDR3 end, and the germline J gene provides the missing end. V usage is TRBV7-9 and J usage is TRBJ1-4; TRBD1 is a possible D gene (6 bases). The CDR3 is made up of 15 amino acids. Germline values: CDR1 SEHNR, CDR2 FQNEAQ (reference sequence). The CDR3: CASSLEQGIRPSLFF. The DNA read from the CDR3 is TGTGCCAGCAGCTTAGAACAGGGTATTCGGCCGTCA.